A selection of T cell receptor beta chains follows, all from one sample in a study of CD8 T cells in ankylosing spondylitis. TCRdb processed the 5' RACE reads anew with MiXCR; each CDR3 protein has one entry. This table has a few hundred thousand distinct CDR3 sequences, around 22% appearing once. Sequencing was carried out using blood, either unsorted or a sorted T cell fraction (not recorded which). The receptors derive from a male donor with ankylosing spondylitis. CDR3s include the opening cysteine and the closing phenylalanine or tryptophan. Fields, in order: CDR3 DNA, CDR3 protein, V gene, CDR3 length, clone size, D gene, J gene. D genes are given only for firm matches. Only part of the rows carry a size: once, few, many, or a class if the clone is expanded.

CDR3nt: TGTGCCAGCAGCTGGGGACAGGATCAGCCCCAGCATTTT
CDR3aa: CASSWGQDQPQHF
v_gene: TRBV11-2
len: 13
abundance: -
d_gene: TRBD1
j_gene: TRBJ1-5

CDR3nt: TGTGCCTGGAGCGGCGGAGGTAGCGGCTACGAGCAGTACTTC
CDR3aa: CAWSGGGSGYEQYF
v_gene: TRBV30
len: 14
abundance: -
d_gene: -
j_gene: TRBJ2-7

CDR3nt: TGTGCCAGCAGCGACAGGTTCAGTTGGGCGGGAGGTTACAATGAGCAGTTCTTC
CDR3aa: CASSDRFSWAGGYNEQFF
v_gene: TRBV27
len: 18
abundance: few
d_gene: TRBD2
j_gene: TRBJ2-1

CDR3nt: TGCAGTGCTAACGATAACAATGAGCAGTTCTTC
CDR3aa: CSANDNNEQFF
v_gene: TRBV20-1
len: 11
abundance: many
d_gene: -
j_gene: TRBJ2-1

CDR3nt: TGTGCCAGCAGCTCCCTGGAGCGGGAGTACTACAATGAGCAGTTCTTC
CDR3aa: CASSSLEREYYNEQFF
v_gene: TRBV7-8
len: 16
abundance: -
d_gene: TRBD2
j_gene: TRBJ2-1

CDR3nt: TGTGCCAGCGGATACCAAGGACAGGCCTACGAGCAGTACTTC
CDR3aa: CASGYQGQAYEQYF
v_gene: TRBV7-9
len: 14
abundance: few
d_gene: TRBD1
j_gene: TRBJ2-7

CDR3nt: TGCGCCAGCAGCTTGTATACAGTTTCTGCGAACACCGGGGAGCTGTTTTTT
CDR3aa: CASSLYTVSANTGELFF
v_gene: TRBV5-1
len: 17
abundance: -
d_gene: -
j_gene: TRBJ2-2

CDR3nt: TGCGCCAGCAGCTTCGGCTGGGACAATGAGCAGTTCTTC
CDR3aa: CASSFGWDNEQFF
v_gene: TRBV5-1
len: 13
abundance: few
d_gene: -
j_gene: TRBJ2-1

CDR3nt: TGTGCCAGCACCGTAGTAGGGGCGAGGTACGAGCAGTACTTC
CDR3aa: CASTVVGARYEQYF
v_gene: TRBV21-1
len: 14
abundance: -
d_gene: -
j_gene: TRBJ2-7

CDR3nt: TGTGCCAGCAGCCCAACAGGGAGATCCCCGAACACTGAAGCTTTCTTT
CDR3aa: CASSPTGRSPNTEAFF
v_gene: TRBV11-3
len: 16
abundance: few
d_gene: -
j_gene: TRBJ1-1

CDR3nt: TGCGCCAGCAGTCGGCCAGGGTTAGCCCAAGATACGCAGTATTTT
CDR3aa: CASSRPGLAQDTQYF
v_gene: TRBV23-1
len: 15
abundance: -
d_gene: -
j_gene: TRBJ2-3

CDR3nt: TGTGCCAGCAGTTCCACAGGGCGTCCCGAAGCTTTCTTT
CDR3aa: CASSSTGRPEAFF
v_gene: TRBV6-2/TRBV6-3
len: 13
abundance: many
d_gene: -
j_gene: TRBJ1-1

CDR3nt: TGCAGTGCTAGAGATATGGCGGGAGAGGGAGATACGCAGTATTTT
CDR3aa: CSARDMAGEGDTQYF
v_gene: TRBV20-1
len: 15
abundance: -
d_gene: TRBD2
j_gene: TRBJ2-3

CDR3nt: TGTGCCAGCAGCTTACGGGGGTGGATTAGCTCCTACAATGAGCAGTTCTTC
CDR3aa: CASSLRGWISSYNEQFF
v_gene: TRBV7-3
len: 17
abundance: -
d_gene: -
j_gene: TRBJ2-1

CDR3nt: TGTGCCAGCAGCCTTAGGACTGCAGAAGCTTTCTTT
CDR3aa: CASSLRTAEAFF
v_gene: TRBV5-5
len: 12
abundance: -
d_gene: -
j_gene: TRBJ1-1

CDR3nt: TGCAGTGCTAGAGCGGACAGGGATTTACTTCCCGAGCAGTACTTC
CDR3aa: CSARADRDLLPEQYF
v_gene: TRBV20-1
len: 15
abundance: -
d_gene: TRBD1
j_gene: TRBJ2-7

CDR3nt: TGCGCCAGCAGCCAGCAAGGGGCAAGGGGAGAGACCCAGTACTTC
CDR3aa: CASSQQGARGETQYF
v_gene: TRBV4-3
len: 15
abundance: many
d_gene: -
j_gene: TRBJ2-5

CDR3nt: TGTGCCAGCAGCCAGGGGGTAGGGGCCGAGCAGTACTTC
CDR3aa: CASSQGVGAEQYF
v_gene: TRBV3-1
len: 13
abundance: once
d_gene: -
j_gene: TRBJ2-7

CDR3nt: TGCAGTGCCCCTAAAGACAGAGGAATCTTCGAGCAGTACTTC
CDR3aa: CSAPKDRGIFEQYF
v_gene: TRBV20-1
len: 14
abundance: -
d_gene: -
j_gene: TRBJ2-7